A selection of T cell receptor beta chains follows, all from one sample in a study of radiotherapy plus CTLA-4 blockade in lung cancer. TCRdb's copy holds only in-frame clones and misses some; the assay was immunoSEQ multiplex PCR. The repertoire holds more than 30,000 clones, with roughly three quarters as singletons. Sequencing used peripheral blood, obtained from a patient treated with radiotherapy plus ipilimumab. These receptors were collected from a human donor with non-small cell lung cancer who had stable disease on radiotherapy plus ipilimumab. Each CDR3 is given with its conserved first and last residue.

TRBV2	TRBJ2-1	CASGVERSSYNEQFF
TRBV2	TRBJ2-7	CASTGTGNSYEQYF
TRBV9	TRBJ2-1	CASSGGARVGGSSYNEQFF
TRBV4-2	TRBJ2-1	CASSQVSTGAEQFF
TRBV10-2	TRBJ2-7	CASAVLRAREQYF
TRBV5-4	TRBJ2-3	CASRSTRGTDTQYF
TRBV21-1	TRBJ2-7	CASSPRDYAYEQYF
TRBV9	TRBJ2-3	CASSPLAGGLVNTQYF
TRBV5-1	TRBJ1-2	CASSFLQGAYGYTF
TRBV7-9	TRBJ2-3	CASSPSGLPSGGDTQYF
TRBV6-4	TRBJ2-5	CASSPSAGSQETQYF
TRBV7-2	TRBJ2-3	CASDSYNTDTQYF
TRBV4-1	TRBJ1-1	CASRGPLRNTEAFF
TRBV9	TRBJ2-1	CASSVAQVNEQFF
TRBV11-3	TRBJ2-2	CASSPQGAGELFF
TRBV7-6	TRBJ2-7	CASSPWSGRTYEQYF
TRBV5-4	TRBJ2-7	CASSLGLAGGEEQYF
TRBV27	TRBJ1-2	CAIGQTANYGYTF
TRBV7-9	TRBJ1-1	CASSPRGESTEAFF
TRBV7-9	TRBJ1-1	CASSLVFENTEAFF
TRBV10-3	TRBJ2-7	CAISRTGMYEQYF
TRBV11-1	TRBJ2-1	CASSPTSGVSEQFF
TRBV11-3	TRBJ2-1	CASSLMTFQFF
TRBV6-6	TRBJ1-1	CASSYSSSQAFF
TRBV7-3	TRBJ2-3	CASSLVGPDTQYF
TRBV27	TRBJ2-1	CASSLYPPTSGSYNEQFF
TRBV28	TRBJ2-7	CASSLSFTGGYEQYF
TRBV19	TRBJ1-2	CASFGRSYGYTF
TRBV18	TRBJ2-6	CASSPGQGAKAWANVLTF
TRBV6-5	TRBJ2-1	CASSPGQGGGEQFF
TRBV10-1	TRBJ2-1	CASRGTSAHEQFF
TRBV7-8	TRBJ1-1	CASSLARTGGGEAFF
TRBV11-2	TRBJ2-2	CASSRTSGRAPGELFF
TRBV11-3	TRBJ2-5	CASSLGGQGKETQYF
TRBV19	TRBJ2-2	CASSIARGGTGELFF
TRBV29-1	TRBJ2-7	CSVVGQGAWEQYF
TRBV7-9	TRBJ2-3	CASSLMTSGDTQYF